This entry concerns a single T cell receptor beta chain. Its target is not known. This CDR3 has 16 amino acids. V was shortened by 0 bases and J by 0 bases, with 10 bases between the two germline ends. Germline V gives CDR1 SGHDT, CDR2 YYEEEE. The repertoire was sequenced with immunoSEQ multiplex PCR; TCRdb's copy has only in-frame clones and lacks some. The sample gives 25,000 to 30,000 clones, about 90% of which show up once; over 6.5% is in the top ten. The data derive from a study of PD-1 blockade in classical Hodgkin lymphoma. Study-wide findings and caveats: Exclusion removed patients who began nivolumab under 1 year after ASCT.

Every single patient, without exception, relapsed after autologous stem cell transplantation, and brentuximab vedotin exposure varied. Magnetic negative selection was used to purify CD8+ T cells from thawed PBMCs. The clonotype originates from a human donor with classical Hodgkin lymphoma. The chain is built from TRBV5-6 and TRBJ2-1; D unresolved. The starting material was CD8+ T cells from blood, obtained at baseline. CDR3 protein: CASSLGPLGSYNEQFF. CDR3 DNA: TGTGCCAGCAGCTTGGGACCGCTGGGCTCCTACAATGAGCAGTTCTTC.